Listed here are 21 T cell receptor beta chains from one sample, sequenced in a study of blood T cell repertoires in COVID-19. Libraries were prepared by immunoSEQ multiplex PCR; TCRdb keeps only in-frame clonotypes and omits some of them. Found here are some 260,000 clones, approximately 91% of them singletons; the top ten hold 0.65% to 0.95%. The source material was peripheral blood. The receptors were gathered from a woman aged 25-40 years with acute or convalescent COVID-19.

The chain recombines TRBV30 with TRBJ2-1, with TRBD1 matching over 9 bases. The CDR3 is 12 amino acids. The V gene's germline CDR1 is GTSNPN and CDR2 SVGIG (reference sequence). Trimming cost V 2 bases and J 13 bases; bases outside gene matches: 6. The CDR3 DNA reads TGTGCCTGGAGTCCCGCGGGACAGGGTCAGTTCTTC. Translated, it gives CAWSPAGQGQFF.

V gene TRBV21-1 combines with J gene TRBJ1-5; TRBD1 is taken as the D call from the table, unchecked against the DNA. TRBV21-1 is flagged as a pseudogene. There are 15 residues in the CDR3. As DNA, the CDR3 is TGTGCCAGCAGCAAAAAATTAACAGAAAATCAGCCCCAGCATTTT. Translated, it gives CASSKKLTENQPQHF.

This chain links TRBV27 with TRBJ1-2, with D perhaps TRBD1 (6 bases). V shed 3 bases and J shed 10 bases, with 30 bases lying between them. Germline V gene lookup returns CDR1 MNHEY and CDR2 SMNVEV (reference sequence). The CDR3 has 18 residues. The CDR3 bases are TGTGCCAGCAGTTTTTATTTTATGAGCCGGGACAAAAAGGATGTCTACACCTTC. This encodes CASSFYFMSRDKKDVYTF.

The rearrangement links TRBV20-1 to TRBJ2-5; tentative D call: TRBD1 (6 bases). V shed 3 bases and J shed 4 bases, with 15 bases lying between them. CDR1 and CDR2 (germline): DFQATT, SNEGSKA (reference sequence). The CDR3 spans 14 residues. The CDR3 spells CSASIGQGIETQYF. CDR3 bases: TGCAGTGCTAGTATCGGCCAGGGGATAGAGACCCAGTACTTC.

The rearrangement uses TRBV30 and TRBJ1-5; 11 bases fit TRBD1. V shed 0 bases and J 6 bases; nucleotides not matched to a gene: 4. CDR1 and CDR2 from the germline V gene are GTSNPN and SVGIG (reference sequence). The length of the CDR3 is 15 residues. Written as DNA, the CDR3 is TGTGCCTGGAGTGTACGGACAGGGGGCGGTCAGCCCCAGCATTTT. Its protein is CAWSVRTGGGQPQHF.

The chain combines TRBV4-3 with TRBJ2-1, with 13 bases identical to TRBD2. With 4 bases clipped from V and 6 bases from J, the junction kept 3 bases outside the gene matches. This CDR3 region has 15 residues. In germline, CDR1 is LGHNA, CDR2 YSLEER. The CDR3 nucleotides read TGCGCCAGCAGCCCCACTAGCGGGAGGGCCAATGAGCAGTTCTTC. Translating gives CASSPTSGRANEQFF.

The chain joins TRBV11-1 to TRBJ1-3; TRBD1 matches 10 bases. V lost 5 bases, J lost 1 base, and 2 bases stayed unmatched. Per germline, CDR1 SGHAT and CDR2 FQDESV (reference sequence). The CDR3 is 15 residues long. The CDR3 loop reads CASSVGQGSGNTIYF. The CDR3 nucleotides are TGTGCCAGCAGCGTGGGACAGGGGTCTGGAAACACCATATATTTT.

This clone was seen once. The V call is TRBV14, the J call TRBJ2-7, with TRBD2 identical over 7 bases. V was pared by 1 base and J by 1 base, with 7 bases of the junction left unmatched. The CDR3 consists of 16 residues. Germline lookup yields CDR1 SGHDN and CDR2 FVKESK. The CDR3 DNA reads TGTGCCAGCAGCCAAGGAGGAGGACTAGGTTCCTACGAGCAGTACTTC. Its protein product is CASSQGGGLGSYEQYF.

The genes are TRBV12-3 or TRBV12-4 and TRBJ2-3; D is unclear. Deletions cut 7 bases from V and 3 bases from J, with 5 bases between. There are 11 residues in the CDR3. The CDR3 nucleotides read TGTGCCAGCACCAAAACAGATACGCAGTATTTT. Its translation: CASTKTDTQYF.

The chain uses TRBV5-6 and TRBJ1-5, with 8 nucleotides matching TRBD1. This CDR3 spans 15 amino acids. The germline gives CDR1 SGHDT, CDR2 YYEEEE. V shed 4 bases and J 3 bases; nucleotides not matched to a gene: 6. The CDR3 protein is CASSLGTGYNQPQHF. The CDR3 region has the DNA TGTGCCAGCAGCCTAGGGACAGGATACAATCAGCCCCAGCATTTT.

The rearrangement uses TRBV10-1 and TRBJ2-3; 9 bases agree with TRBD1. V dropped 9 bases and J dropped 4; count of bases not matched to a gene: 5. The CDR3 contains 13 residues. Germline CDR1 reads WNHNN; CDR2 reads SYGVQD (reference sequence). The CDR3 loop is CARRDRDADTQYF. The CDR3, as DNA: TGCGCCAGAAGGGACAGGGATGCAGATACGCAGTATTTT.

The genes are TRBV19 and TRBJ2-1; 8 nucleotides match TRBD2. The CDR3 is made up of 11 amino acids. The J segment lost 11 bases and the V segment lost 4 bases, leaving 1 base of the junction unmatched. Looked up from germline, CDR1 is LNHDA and CDR2 is SQIVND (reference sequence). The CDR3 here is CASSTSGQQFF. The CDR3 DNA sequence: TGTGCCAGTAGTACTAGCGGGCAGCAGTTCTTC.

Ten or more counts support this clone. The chain combines TRBV5-1 with TRBJ1-2; TRBD1 matches 9 bases. V lost 2 bases to trimming and J lost 4 bases; unmatched junction nucleotides: 3. Germline V gene sequence: CDR1 SGHRS, CDR2 YFSETQ. This CDR3 has 14 residues. CDR3 in amino acids: CASSFTGGGYGYTF. CDR3 DNA: TGCGCCAGCAGCTTTACAGGGGGCGGCTATGGCTACACCTTC. The full variable domain, with the rest looked up from reference TRBV5-1 and TRBJ1-2, is KAGVTQTPRYLIKTRGQQVTLSCSPISGHRSVSWYQQTPGQGLQFLFEYFSETQRNKGNFPGRFSGRQFSNSRSEMNVSTLELGDSALYLCASSFTGGGYGYTFGSGTRLTVV.

The V gene is TRBV6-6, the J gene TRBJ2-2, with TRBD1 matching 7 bases. This CDR3 spans 15 amino acids. Germline V gene data show CDR1 as MNHNY and CDR2 as SVGAGI (reference sequence). V lost 3 bases to trimming and J lost 2 bases; unmatched junction nucleotides: 3. This CDR3 is CASSYIGGNTGELFF. CDR3 DNA: TGTGCCAGCAGTTATATAGGGGGCAACACCGGGGAGCTGTTTTTT.

This chain links TRBV27 with TRBJ2-3; possibly TRBD2 for D (5 bases). The CDR3 totals 13 residues. The V and J ends lost 3 bases and 4 bases respectively, with 8 bases between them. CDR1 MNHEY and CDR2 SMNVEV come from the germline V gene (reference sequence). The CDR3, as DNA: TGTGCCAGCAGTTTGGCGAGGGCAGATACGCAGTATTTT. Translating it yields CASSLARADTQYF.

The CDR3 protein is CASGFGTGPQNQPQHF. CDR3 sequence (DNA): TGTGCTAGTGGTTTCGGGACAGGCCCACAGAATCAGCCCCAGCATTTT. The chain links TRBV12-5 to TRBJ1-5; 8 bases align to TRBD1. J gave up 4 bases and V 3 bases, and 8 bases lay outside the gene matches. CDR3 size: 16 residues. Germline CDR1 reads LGHNT; CDR2 reads FRNRAP.

With regard to this clone: The sample contains more than one DNA sequence encoding this CDR3. The chain uses TRBV6-2 or TRBV6-3 and TRBJ2-7, with TRBD1 identical over 9 bases. This CDR3 contains 15 residues. Losses at the gene ends were 5 bases for V and 2 bases for J; bases not matched to a gene: 7. Germline V CDR1 and CDR2: MNHEY, SVGEGT. The CDR3, as DNA: TGTGCCAGCAGTCCGGGACAGGGACCTACCTACGAGCAGTACTTC. It translates to CASSPGQGPTYEQYF.

This chain links TRBV6-2 or TRBV6-3 with TRBJ1-5; 7 bases are a match to TRBD1. Per the germline V gene, CDR1 is MNHEY and CDR2 is SVGEGT. The CDR3 totals 13 residues. V was pared by 5 bases and J by 5 bases, with 3 bases of the junction left unmatched. DNA for the CDR3: TGTGCCAGCAGTCGACAGGGCGATCAGCCCCAGCATTTT. This translates into CASSRQGDQPQHF.

This clone has a handful of counts. This chain connects TRBV7-2 to TRBJ1-5; 7 bases map to TRBD1. The J segment lost 9 bases and the V segment lost 4 bases, leaving 12 bases of the junction unmatched. The germline V gene encodes CDR1 SGHTA and CDR2 FQGNSA. This CDR3 has 15 residues. The CDR3 protein is CASSSRQGAERPQHF. The CDR3 DNA follows: TGTGCCAGCAGCTCAAGACAGGGTGCAGAACGGCCCCAGCATTTT.

This chain links TRBV19 with TRBJ1-5; tentatively, D is TRBD1 (6 bases). Per germline, CDR1 LNHDA and CDR2 SQIVND (reference sequence). Between the trimmed V and J ends, which lost 1 base and 5 bases, there was a span of 15 bases. The CDR3 is made up of 16 amino acids. CDR3 coding DNA: TGTGCCAGTAGTATAGTGGCAGGGGCGAAGGATCAGCCCCAGCATTTT. Translated, it gives CASSIVAGAKDQPQHF.

The chain combines TRBV7-2 with TRBJ2-5, with 11 bases aligning to TRBD2. Germline CDR1 is SGHTA and CDR2 is FQGNSA. After removal of 3 bases from V and 2 bases from J, the junction contained 2 bases not matched to a gene. CDR3 length: 15 amino acids. In nucleotides, the CDR3 is TGTGCCAGCAGCTTGGGACTAGCGGTTCAAGAGACCCAGTACTTC. Protein sequence: CASSLGLAVQETQYF.